One sample yielded the 20 T cell receptor beta chains listed below, sequenced in a study of CXCR4 blockade with PD-1 therapy in pancreatic cancer. The protocol was immunoSEQ multiplex PCR, while the TCRdb copy is restricted to in-frame clones and leaves out a portion. The profile shows about 17,000 clones, approximately 72% of them singletons. Material for sequencing was tumor tissue. Receptors originate from a human donor with pancreatic ductal adenocarcinoma.

This chain links TRBV30 with TRBJ1-5; D gene ambiguous. The CDR3 length is 14 residues. Germline values: CDR1 GTSNPN, CDR2 SVGIG (reference sequence). The V end was cut by 1 base, the J end by 1 base, with 8 bases between. Written as DNA, the CDR3 is TGTGCCTGGAGTGGAGGACTGAGCAATCAGCCCCAGCATTTT. This sequence encodes CAWSGGLSNQPQHF.

The chain couples TRBV19 to TRBJ2-2; 8 bases align to TRBD1. CDR1 and CDR2 from the germline V gene are LNHDA and SQIVND (reference sequence). V lost 6 bases, J lost 4 bases, and 4 bases stayed unmatched. This CDR3 region has 14 residues. The CDR3 DNA reads as TGTGCCAGTAGATCAACAGGGGGCACCGGGGAGCTGTTTTTT. It encodes CASRSTGGTGELFF.

Only a few counts were recorded for this clone. The chain uses TRBV1 and TRBJ2-3. TRBV1 is a listed pseudogene. The CDR3 covers 13 residues. CDR3 residues: CASSQVRAGTQYF. In DNA form, the CDR3 reads TGCGCCAGCAGCCAAGTCCGGGCCGGAACGCAGTATTTT.

This chain joins TRBV9 and TRBJ1-2; a possible D gene is TRBD1 (6 bases). Trimming cost V 3 bases and J 7 bases, with 10 bases left between them. This CDR3 contains 12 residues. From germline, CDR1 is SGDLS and CDR2 YYNGEE. The CDR3 DNA is TGTGCCAGCAGCGACAGGGTTGGTGGCTACACCTTC. It translates to CASSDRVGGYTF.

The chain carries TRBV14 and TRBJ2-3; D gene uncertain. The V and J ends lost 4 bases and 4 bases respectively, with 9 bases between them. Germline V gene lookup returns CDR1 SGHDN and CDR2 FVKESK. The CDR3 contains 13 residues. For the CDR3, the DNA is TGTGCCAGCAGCCTCCTCGGGCCAGATACGCAGTATTTT. It codes for CASSLLGPDTQYF. The full variable domain, completed using reference TRBV14 and TRBJ2-3, is EAGVTQFPSHSVIEKGQTVTLRCDPISGHDNLYWYRRVMGKEIKFLLHFVKESKQDESGMPNNRFLAERTGGTYSTLKVQPAELEDSGVYFCASSLLGPDTQYFGPGTRLTVL.

J is TRBJ1-3 and V is TRBV9; TRBD1 is a possible D gene (5 bases). The V end was cut by 7 bases, the J end by 3 bases, with 8 bases between. The CDR3 extends over 12 amino acids. Germline CDR1 and CDR2: SGDLS and YYNGEE. This chain's CDR3 is CASRDYGNTIYF. The CDR3 bases are TGTGCCAGCCGGGACTATGGAAACACCATATATTTT.

The chain employs TRBV18 and TRBJ2-5; a possible D gene is TRBD2 (6 bases). The germline V and J ends were trimmed by 4 bases and 7 bases, with 16 bases remaining between them. This CDR3 has 14 residues. CDR1 and CDR2 (germline): KGHSH, LQKENI. This CDR3 is CASSRGDVPGTQYF. The CDR3 bases are TGTGCCAGCTCACGGGGGGACGTTCCGGGGACCCAGTACTTC.

This clone was seen a single time. The V gene is TRBV28, the J gene TRBJ1-2; D is undetermined. The germline V and J ends were trimmed by 8 bases and 6 bases, with 16 bases remaining between them. Germline V gene data show CDR1 as MDHEN and CDR2 as SYDVKM. The CDR3 has 13 amino acids. The CDR3 nucleotides read TGTGCCAGCGCTAAAGGACCGAGAGATGGCTACACCTTC. Amino acids: CASAKGPRDGYTF.

The chain recombines TRBV11-3 with TRBJ2-1; TRBD2 matches at 14 bases. The CDR3 has 16 amino acids. V was clipped by 5 bases and J by 5 bases; unmatched bases: 5. Germline CDR1 and CDR2: SGHNT and YENEEA. The CDR3 sequence is CASSPTGLAGDNEQFF. The CDR3 region has the DNA TGTGCCAGCAGCCCCACGGGACTAGCGGGAGACAATGAGCAGTTCTTC.

CDR3 sequence reads: CATSRDSGGLGNEQFF. The CDR3 DNA reads as TGTGCCACCAGCAGAGATAGCGGAGGTTTAGGGAATGAGCAGTTCTTC. This rearrangement joins TRBV15 to TRBJ2-1; a weak D match, TRBD2 (6 bases). Trimming removed 0 bases from V and 7 bases from J, with 16 bases in between. Germline CDR1 LNHNV, CDR2 YYDKDF (reference sequence). This CDR3 has 16 amino acids.

CDR3 sequence: CASSFGQGYNSPLHF. The CDR3 nucleotides are TGTGCCAGCAGCTTTGGACAGGGGTATAATTCACCCCTCCACTTT. The chain joins TRBV11-3 to TRBJ1-6, with 9 bases matching TRBD1. This CDR3 region has 15 residues. CDR1 and CDR2 from the germline V gene are SGHNT and YENEEA. Trimming cost V 3 bases and J 4 bases; bases outside gene matches: 1.

The chain is built from TRBV19 and TRBJ2-7; 7 bases map to TRBD1. CDR3 length: 14 residues. CDR1 and CDR2 (germline): LNHDA, SQIVND (reference sequence). V lost 5 bases, J lost 6 bases, and 10 bases stayed unmatched. Here the CDR3 DNA reads TGTGCCAGTAGTCATGCACAGGGGATAGGCGAGCAGTACTTC. It codes for CASSHAQGIGEQYF.

This clone was counted a single time. The gene calls are TRBV15 and TRBJ2-7, with TRBD1 as a possible D gene (5 bases). V dropped 5 bases and J dropped 3 bases, with 17 bases sitting between them. CDR1 LNHNV and CDR2 YYDKDF come from the germline V gene (reference sequence). CDR3 length equals 15 residues. Here the CDR3 reads CATSDIAGHGYEQYF. Here the CDR3 DNA reads TGTGCCACCAGCGACATTGCCGGACATGGCTACGAGCAGTACTTC.

This sequence joins TRBV28 and TRBJ2-7; 9 bases match TRBD1. Germline values: CDR1 MDHEN, CDR2 SYDVKM. J gave up 2 bases and V 10 bases, and 9 bases lay outside the gene matches. The CDR3 loop spans 14 amino acids. As DNA, the CDR3 is TGTGCCACCCTCAGGGACAGGGCCACCTACGAGCAGTACTTC. This gives the protein CATLRDRATYEQYF.

V gene TRBV16 combines with J gene TRBJ2-1, with D perhaps assigned TRBD1 or TRBD2 (5 bases each). Germline lookup yields CDR1 KGHSY and CDR2 FQNENV. The V end lost 0 bases, the J end lost 0 bases, and 6 bases lay between the germline ends. The CDR3 has 15 amino acids. The CDR3 here is CASSQSRGSYNEQFF. The DNA of the CDR3 is TGTGCCAGCAGCCAATCGAGGGGCTCCTACAATGAGCAGTTCTTC.

The chain has TRBV12-5 and TRBJ2-5, with TRBD1 matching 8 bases. This CDR3 spans 18 amino acids. V shed 3 bases and J 5 bases; nucleotides not matched to a gene: 17. From germline, CDR1 is LGHNT and CDR2 FRNRAP. The chain's CDR3 is CASGLPQTVGQGGETQYF. CDR3 bases: TGTGCTAGTGGTTTACCTCAAACTGTCGGACAGGGTGGGGAGACCCAGTACTTC.

The CDR3 spells CASSGGGQWAEKLFF. The CDR3 DNA reads as TGTGCCAGTAGTGGCGGGGGTCAGTGGGCCGAAAAACTGTTTTTT. The chain combines TRBV19 with TRBJ1-4, with D possibly matching TRBD1 (5 bases). Trimming removed 5 bases from V and 8 bases from J, with 18 bases in between. The CDR3 totals 15 residues. Germline V CDR1 and CDR2: LNHDA, SQIVND (reference sequence).

V usage is TRBV18 and J usage is TRBJ2-7; a possible D gene is TRBD1 (6 bases). V was cut by 3 bases and J by 1 base, with 16 bases left in between. CDR1 and CDR2 from the germline V gene are KGHSH and LQKENI. The CDR3 runs 16 residues. As DNA, the CDR3 is TGTGCCAGCTCACCTTTCGGACAGCTGATATCCTACGAGCAGTACTTC. Encoded protein: CASSPFGQLISYEQYF.

This sequence joins TRBV6-8 and TRBJ2-1; possible D gene TRBD1, 5 bases. From germline, CDR1 is MNHGY and CDR2 SAAAGT. V lost 2 bases to trimming and J lost 10 bases, with 18 bases between them. CDR3 length equals 15 residues. The DNA of the CDR3 is TGTGCCAGCAGTTACGACAAGGGGATAGGCGGCGAGCAGTTCTTC. This sequence encodes CASSYDKGIGGEQFF.

This chain connects TRBV29-1 to TRBJ1-2, with a tentative D call TRBD1 (6 bases). The CDR3 length is 14 residues. Germline V gene data show CDR1 as SQVTM and CDR2 as ANQGSEA. V lost 6 bases, J lost 4 bases, and 18 bases lay in between. CDR3 in DNA: TGCAGCGTCCCCCCCGGGGGGCTTACCTATGGCTACACCTTC. The encoded protein is CSVPPGGLTYGYTF.